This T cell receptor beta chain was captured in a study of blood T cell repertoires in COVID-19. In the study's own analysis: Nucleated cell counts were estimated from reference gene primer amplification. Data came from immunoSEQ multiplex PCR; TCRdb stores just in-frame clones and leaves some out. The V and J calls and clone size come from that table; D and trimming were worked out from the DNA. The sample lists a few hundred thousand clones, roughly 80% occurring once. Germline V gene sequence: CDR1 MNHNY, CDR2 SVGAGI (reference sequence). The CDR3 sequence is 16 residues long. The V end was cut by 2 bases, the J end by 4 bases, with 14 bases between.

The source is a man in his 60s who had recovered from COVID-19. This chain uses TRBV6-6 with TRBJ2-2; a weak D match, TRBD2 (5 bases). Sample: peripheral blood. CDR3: CASSYDEGVGTGELFF. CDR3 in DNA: TGTGCCAGCAGTTACGATGAGGGAGTTGGCACCGGGGAGCTGTTTTTT.